The 20 T cell receptor beta chains below come from one sample, sequenced in a study of CD8+ T cells in alopecia areata. Extraction of RNA preceded its reverse transcription into cDNA, which served as the sequencing template. TCRdb keeps only in-frame clones here, not all; method: immunoSEQ multiplex PCR. The sample lists 120,000 or so clones, 35% to 45% seen once, with approximately 2.8% in the top ten. The specimen sequenced was CD4+ T cells sorted from blood. The receptors here all came from a human donor with alopecia areata.

This clone was counted between two and nine times. This chain joins TRBV29-1 and TRBJ1-4; 10 bases align to TRBD1. CDR1 is SQVTM and CDR2 is ANQGSEA in the germline V gene. The CDR3 contains 12 residues. CDR3 sequence reads: CGTGTGDQKLFF. For the CDR3, the DNA is TGCGGAACCGGGACAGGGGATCAAAAACTGTTTTTT.

The chain couples TRBV5-1 to TRBJ1-1, with no clear D. Germline loops: CDR1 SGHRS, CDR2 YFSETQ. V lost 3 bases and J lost 0, with 15 bases in between. CDR3 length equals 16 residues. As DNA, the CDR3 is TGCGCCAGCAGCTCGATTGGACCGACTATGAACACTGAAGCTTTCTTT. Its translation: CASSSIGPTMNTEAFF. Full variable domain (remainder filled in from reference TRBV5-1 and TRBJ1-1): KAGVTQTPRYLIKTRGQQVTLSCSPISGHRSVSWYQQTPGQGLQFLFEYFSETQRNKGNFPGRFSGRQFSNSRSEMNVSTLELGDSALYLCASSSIGPTMNTEAFFGQGTRLTVV.

This clone occurred a few times. The rearrangement links TRBV29-1 to TRBJ2-6; D unclear. Germline lookup yields CDR1 SQVTM and CDR2 ANQGSEA. V gave up 7 bases and J gave up 0 bases, with 16 bases separating them. The CDR3 contains 16 residues. The CDR3 region has the DNA TGCAGCGCGGTTGGGTACTTAAGCTCTGGGGCCAACGTCCTGACTTTC. Its translation: CSAVGYLSSGANVLTF.

This clone occurred a few times. The CDR3 DNA reads TGTGCCAGCAGTCCGCGGACTAGCGGGGGGCCAGATACGCAGTATTTT. Its translation: CASSPRTSGGPDTQYF. The genes are TRBV27 and TRBJ2-3, with 14 bases identical to TRBD2. Germline-derived CDR1 and CDR2 are MNHEY and SMNVEV (reference sequence). The CDR3 extends over 16 amino acids. The ends lost 5 bases at V and 4 bases at J; junction bases unmatched: 5.

This clone was seen a few times. The CDR3 here is CASSPGTTYNEQFF. In nucleotides, the CDR3 is TGTGCCAGCTCACCAGGTACCACCTACAATGAGCAGTTCTTC. The V and J genes are TRBV18 and TRBJ2-1, with D unclear. CDR1 is KGHSH and CDR2 is LQKENI in the germline V gene. Deletions cut 2 bases from V and 2 bases from J, with 7 bases between. The CDR3 loop spans 14 amino acids.

This clone was observed a handful of times. The rearrangement joins TRBV30 to TRBJ2-1, with D hard to call. Trimming removed 0 bases from V and 7 bases from J, with 7 bases in between. Germline V lookup: CDR1 GTSNPN, CDR2 SVGIG (reference sequence). The CDR3 sequence is 12 residues long. Here the CDR3 reads CAWSVLLNEQFF. DNA for the CDR3: TGTGCCTGGAGTGTATTATTGAATGAGCAGTTCTTC.

The chain carries TRBV7-3 and TRBJ2-4, with D hard to call. The CDR3 runs 12 residues. V lost 5 bases to trimming and J lost 12 bases, with 14 bases between them. CDR1 is SGHTA and CDR2 is FQGTGA in the germline V gene. The CDR3 nucleotides are TGTGCCAGCAGCGACGATGGATACACTCAGTACTTC. This translates into CASSDDGYTQYF.

The V and J genes are TRBV25-1 and TRBJ1-1; D remains ambiguous. CDR1 is MGHDK, CDR2 SYGVNS, per germline. CDR3 length equals 11 residues. V shed 6 bases and J shed 0 bases, with 2 bases lying between them. CDR3 DNA sequence: TGTGCCAGCAGCCTGAACACTGAAGCTTTCTTT. Its protein is CASSLNTEAFF.

In its sample, this clone was seen a few times. The rearrangement links TRBV7-2 to TRBJ2-2; D uncertain. V was pared by 7 bases and J by 3 bases, with 15 bases between. CDR1 is SGHTA and CDR2 is FQGNSA in the germline V gene. The CDR3 runs 15 residues. The CDR3 region has the DNA TGTGCCAGCATCCGTAACCCAGTGGACACCGGGGAGCTGTTTTTT. It codes for CASIRNPVDTGELFF.

The chain joins TRBV29-1 to TRBJ1-1, with 8 bases aligning to TRBD1. The junction had 3 bases not matched to a gene; V was cut back by 2 bases and J by 4 bases. The CDR3 extends over 13 amino acids. Germline assignment: CDR1 SQVTM and CDR2 ANQGSEA. The CDR3 DNA follows: TGCAGCGTTGAAACAGGACAGGGCACTGAAGCTTTCTTT. The encoded protein is CSVETGQGTEAFF. The variable domain in full, with the rest retrieved from reference TRBV29-1 and TRBJ1-1, is SAVISQKPSRDICQRGTSLTIQCQVDSQVTMMFWYRQQPGQSLTLIATANQGSEATYESGFVIDKFPISRPNLTFSTLTVSNMSPEDSSIYLCSVETGQGTEAFFGQGTRLTVV.

The chain uses TRBV30 and TRBJ2-7; D gene ambiguous. V dropped 0 bases and J dropped 5 bases, with 11 bases sitting between them. Germline CDR1 is GTSNPN and CDR2 is SVGIG (reference sequence). The CDR3 runs 13 residues. CDR3 sequence (DNA): TGTGCCTGGAGTGTAACGGGTCCCCACGAGCAGTACTTC. Its protein is CAWSVTGPHEQYF.

The rearrangement links TRBV18 to TRBJ2-1; the D call may be TRBD1 or TRBD2 (5 bases each). Germline values: CDR1 KGHSH, CDR2 LQKENI. V was shortened by 4 bases and J by 16 bases, with 11 bases between the two germline ends. The CDR3 runs to 10 residues. DNA for the CDR3: TGTGCCAGCTCACTGGGGACCACTTTCTTC. Amino acid sequence: CASSLGTTFF. Full variable domain (missing parts from reference TRBV18 and TRBJ2-1): NAGVMQNPRHLVRRRGQEARLRCSPMKGHSHVYWYRQLPEEGLKFMVYLQKENIIDESGMPKERFSAEFPKEGPSILRIQQVVRGDSAAYFCASSLGTTFFGPGTRLTVL.

This clone was recorded a few times. Other DNA sequences in this specimen translate into the identical CDR3. The chain carries TRBV7-9 and TRBJ2-3; 7 bases line up with TRBD2. This CDR3 is 15 amino acids long. The germline gives CDR1 SEHNR, CDR2 FQNEAQ (reference sequence). The V and J ends lost 1 base and 2 bases, in that order; junction bases with no gene match: 3. The CDR3 spells CASSLGLADTDTQYF. Written as DNA, the CDR3 is TGTGCCAGCAGCTTAGGGCTAGCGGACACAGATACGCAGTATTTT.

The chain carries TRBV23-1 and TRBJ2-5; no reliable D call. The J call is in doubt because the DNA end fits TRBJ2-7 better. TRBV23-1 is an ORF, and what it does is uncertain. The CDR3 sequence is 13 residues long. CDR3 amino acids: CARDQDQDYEQYF. The CDR3, as DNA: TGCGCCAGAGACCAGGATCAGGACTACGAGCAGTACTTC.

The V call is TRBV4-3, the J call TRBJ2-7; perhaps TRBD2 as D (5 bases). The CDR3 runs to 12 residues. The V and J ends lost 0 bases and 8 bases respectively, with 8 bases between them. Germline assignment: CDR1 LGHNA and CDR2 YSLEER. The CDR3 is CASSQDTGKQYF. CDR3 in DNA: TGCGCCAGCAGCCAAGATACGGGGAAGCAGTACTTC.

This chain links TRBV15 with TRBJ2-6; D is possibly TRBD2 (6 bases). The CDR3 length is 17 residues. V dropped 3 bases and J dropped 0 bases, with 12 bases sitting between them. The germline V gene encodes CDR1 LNHNV and CDR2 YYDKDF (reference sequence). DNA for the CDR3: TGTGCCACCAGCAGGGGAGGAGGCGACTCTGGGGCCAACGTCCTGACTTTC. Encoded protein: CATSRGGGDSGANVLTF.

V is TRBV18 and J is TRBJ1-1; D call uncertain. There are 14 residues in the CDR3. Germline CDR1 reads KGHSH; CDR2 reads LQKENI. V lost 3 bases, J lost 5 bases, and 13 bases lay in between. CDR3 loop: CASSPASRNTEAFF. The CDR3 coding sequence is TGTGCCAGCTCACCGGCCTCCCGTAATACTGAAGCTTTCTTT. Using reference TRBV18 and TRBJ1-1 for the parts outside the CDR3, the full variable domain is NAGVMQNPRHLVRRRGQEARLRCSPMKGHSHVYWYRQLPEEGLKFMVYLQKENIIDESGMPKERFSAEFPKEGPSILRIQQVVRGDSAAYFCASSPASRNTEAFFGQGTRLTVV.

This clone was seen a few times. The chain combines TRBV7-9 with TRBJ2-7; a weak D match, TRBD2 (5 bases). CDR1 and CDR2 (germline): SEHNR, FQNEAQ (reference sequence). The length of the CDR3 is 14 residues. V shed 4 bases and J shed 3 bases, with 13 bases lying between them. CDR3 protein: CASSSRGGGYEQYF. In DNA, the CDR3 is TGTGCCAGCAGCTCGCGCGGAGGTGGCTACGAGCAGTACTTC.

This clone was observed a few times. The sample carries other DNA sequences with the same CDR3. This chain links TRBV7-9 with TRBJ2-5; D remains ambiguous. Germline CDR1 is SEHNR and CDR2 is FQNEAQ (reference sequence). The CDR3 has 12 amino acids. V lost 6 bases, J lost 5 bases, and 10 bases lay in between. The CDR3 region has the DNA TGTGCCAGCAGTTTAATCGGGGAGACCCAGTACTTC. It translates to CASSLIGETQYF.

This clone was seen more than once but under ten times. The gene calls are TRBV29-1 and TRBJ1-1; no definite D call. Trimming removed 2 bases from V and 0 bases from J, with 7 bases in between. There are 13 residues in the CDR3. Germline CDR1 SQVTM, CDR2 ANQGSEA. Here the CDR3 reads CSVEMGMNTEAFF. DNA for the CDR3: TGCAGCGTTGAAATGGGAATGAACACTGAAGCTTTCTTT.